These 23 T cell receptor beta chains came from one sample sequenced in a study of cytomegalovirus exposure and HLA in healthy donors. Primers: 60 Vbeta forward and 13 Jbeta reverse. Produced via immunoSEQ multiplex PCR; TCRdb's table is partial and in-frame only. The sample lists about 190,000 clones; almost 80% were seen once. The material sequenced was PBMCs. These receptor sequences come from a woman between 18 and 30 years old in good health and CMV-seronegative.

This chain connects TRBV2 to TRBJ2-2; 10 bases fit TRBD2. Losses at the gene ends were 6 bases for V and 4 bases for J; bases not matched to a gene: 5. CDR3 length equals 15 residues. Looked up from germline, CDR1 is SNHLY and CDR2 is FYNNEI. The CDR3 protein is CASRVSGGITGELFF. CDR3 sequence (DNA): TGTGCCAGCAGAGTTAGCGGGGGGATCACCGGGGAGCTGTTTTTT.

In DNA form, the CDR3 reads TGTGCCAGCAGTCCCGGACCGACGGGAAAAGAGACCCAGTACTTC. This codes for CASSPGPTGKETQYF. This chain uses TRBV6-1 with TRBJ2-5; D possibly corresponds to TRBD2 (5 bases). The ends were cut back, 5 bases at V and 3 bases at J, with 16 bases in the middle. This CDR3 has 15 residues. CDR1 is MNHNS, CDR2 SASEGT, per germline.

The rearrangement uses TRBV5-4 and TRBJ1-2, with 7 nucleotides matching TRBD1. Germline loops: CDR1 SGHNT, CDR2 YYREEE (reference sequence). The V gene end was trimmed by 7 bases and the J gene end by 6 bases; junction bases not matched to a gene: 9. The CDR3 totals 13 residues. The CDR3 DNA sequence: TGTGCCAGCCTTACCATAACAGGGGATGGCTACACCTTC. It codes for CASLTITGDGYTF.

This chain links TRBV30 with TRBJ2-5, with 7 nucleotides matching TRBD2. The J call is in doubt because the DNA end fits TRBJ2-7 better. The CDR3 runs to 13 residues. In germline, CDR1 is GTSNPN, CDR2 SVGIG (reference sequence). DNA of the CDR3: TGTGCCTGGAGTAGCGGGGCTTCCTACGAGCAGTACTTC. Its protein is CAWSSGASYEQYF.

The V and J genes are TRBV11-2 and TRBJ2-5; TRBD2 matches 9 bases. Germline-derived CDR1 and CDR2 are SGHAT and FQNNGV. J lost 0 bases, V lost 5 bases, and 10 bases had no gene match. The CDR3 has 17 residues. In DNA form, the CDR3 reads TGTGCCAGCAGCAGCCTAGCGGGGAAGCCGTACCAAGAGACCCAGTACTTC. Its protein product is CASSSLAGKPYQETQYF.

This clone was found a few times. The rearrangement uses TRBV7-2 and TRBJ1-6, with a possible D match to TRBD1 (5 bases). This CDR3 is 15 amino acids long. Germline V lookup: CDR1 SGHTA, CDR2 FQGNSA. Trimming shortened V by 5 bases and J by 6 bases, and 14 bases separated the two germline ends. The CDR3 DNA follows: TGTGCCAGCAGCAGCTCAGGGTTCGGTAATTCACCCCTCCACTTT. This gives the protein CASSSSGFGNSPLHF.

The V call is TRBV4-2, the J call TRBJ1-6; 8 nucleotides line up with TRBD1. In germline, CDR1 is LGHNA, CDR2 YNFKEQ. Germline trimming cut 4 bases from V and 8 bases from J; bases unmatched to any gene: 4. This CDR3 has 14 residues. The CDR3: CASSPDRVDSPLHF. The CDR3 coding sequence is TGTGCCAGCAGCCCGGACAGGGTTGATTCACCCCTCCACTTT.

The chain combines TRBV27 with TRBJ1-1; the match to TRBD1 covers 8 bases. Germline assignment: CDR1 MNHEY and CDR2 SMNVEV (reference sequence). V was clipped by 5 bases and J by 5 bases; unmatched bases: 19. The CDR3 spans 18 residues. CDR3 protein: CASSRQDRVLSRGTEAFF. CDR3 DNA sequence: TGTGCCAGCAGTCGCCAGGACAGGGTCCTATCCCGCGGGACTGAAGCTTTCTTT.

The gene calls are TRBV19 and TRBJ1-1, with D uncertain. The ends were cut back, 6 bases at V and 4 bases at J, with 15 bases in the middle. The CDR3 is 14 residues long. CDR1 is LNHDA and CDR2 is SQIVND in the germline V gene (reference sequence). In DNA form, the CDR3 reads TGTGCCAGTAGCCCCTTTTGGGAGAGCACTGAAGCTTTCTTT. Amino acids: CASSPFWESTEAFF. The full variable domain, completed using reference TRBV19 and TRBJ1-1, is DGGITQSPKYLFRKEGQNVTLSCEQNLNHDAMYWYRQDPGQGLRLIYYSQIVNDFQKGDIAEGYSVSREKKESFPLTVTSAQKNPTAFYLCASSPFWESTEAFFGQGTRLTVV.

The rearrangement links TRBV5-4 to TRBJ2-7, with 9 bases aligning to TRBD2. J was trimmed by 2 bases and V by 4 bases; bases with no gene match: 7. The CDR3 totals 15 residues. Germline CDR1 is SGHNT and CDR2 is YYREEE (reference sequence). This CDR3 reads CASSRRLAVPYEQYF. The CDR3 region has the DNA TGTGCCAGCAGCCGTAGACTAGCGGTACCCTACGAGCAGTACTTC. The whole variable domain, filled in from reference TRBV5-4 and TRBJ2-7, reads ETGVTQSPTHLIKTRGQQVTLRCSSQSGHNTVSWYQQALGQGPQFIFQYYREEENGRGNFPPRFSGLQFPNYSSELNVNALELDDSALYLCASSRRLAVPYEQYFGPGTRLTVT.

This clone was counted a single time. The chain has TRBV6-1 and TRBJ2-3, with 8 bases fitting TRBD2. The CDR3 runs to 17 residues. The V gene's germline CDR1 is MNHNS and CDR2 SASEGT. V was clipped by 1 base and J by 4 bases; unmatched bases: 10. CDR3 DNA: TGTGCCAGCAGTGAAGTAGGAAGCGGGGGATTTGCAGATACGCAGTATTTT. Encoded protein: CASSEVGSGGFADTQYF.

The chain uses TRBV15 and TRBJ2-6; possible D gene TRBD1, 5 bases. V gave up 0 bases and J gave up 2 bases, with 5 bases separating them. The CDR3 is 15 residues long. The germline V gene has CDR1 LNHNV and CDR2 YYDKDF (reference sequence). CDR3 sequence (DNA): TGTGCCACCAGCAGAGACAGGGCTGGGGCCAACGTCCTGACTTTC. This codes for CATSRDRAGANVLTF. Supplemented by reference TRBV15 and TRBJ2-6, the full variable domain reads DAMVIQNPRYQVTQFGKPVTLSCSQTLNHNVMYWYQQKSSQAPKLLFHYYDKDFNNEADTPDNFQSRRPNTSFCFLDIRSPGLGDTAMYLCATSRDRAGANVLTFGAGSRLTVL.

The J gene is TRBJ2-1, the V gene TRBV19, with no clear D. Looked up from germline, CDR1 is LNHDA and CDR2 is SQIVND (reference sequence). The CDR3 consists of 14 residues. The ends were cut back, 3 bases at V and 9 bases at J, with 15 bases in the middle. CDR3 sequence reads: CASSMETPWSEQFF. The DNA of the CDR3 is TGTGCCAGTAGTATGGAAACACCCTGGAGTGAGCAGTTCTTC.

The rearrangement links TRBV29-1 to TRBJ2-7, with 8 bases aligning to TRBD1. Trimming cost V 4 bases and J 6 bases; bases outside gene matches: 8. Germline V gene sequence: CDR1 SQVTM, CDR2 ANQGSEA. The CDR3 consists of 13 residues. CDR3 in DNA: TGCAGCGTTGTAAGGACAGGGCAGACCGAGCAGTACTTC. As protein: CSVVRTGQTEQYF.

The chain links TRBV2 to TRBJ2-3; 7 bases map to TRBD2. This CDR3 comprises 14 residues. The trim removed 3 bases at V and 5 bases at J, leaving 5 bases unmatched. Germline V gene data show CDR1 as SNHLY and CDR2 as FYNNEI. CDR3 in amino acids: CASSDRRGLDTQYF. The CDR3, as DNA: TGTGCCAGCAGTGATAGGCGGGGGTTAGATACGCAGTATTTT. Supplemented by reference TRBV2 and TRBJ2-3, the full variable domain reads EPEVTQTPSHQVTQMGQEVILRCVPISNHLYFYWYRQILGQKVEFLVSFYNNEISEKSEIFDDQFSVERPDGSNFTLKIRSTKLEDSAMYFCASSDRRGLDTQYFGPGTRLTVL.

The chain is built from TRBV15 and TRBJ1-1; 10 bases are shared with TRBD1. There are 14 residues in the CDR3. V trimming: 5 bases; J trimming: 6 bases; junction bases outside the gene matches: 6. Germline V gives CDR1 LNHNV, CDR2 YYDKDF (reference sequence). CDR3 in DNA: TGTGCCACCAGCCTAGACAGGGGGCGGCCTGAAGCTTTCTTT. Its protein product is CATSLDRGRPEAFF.

The gene calls are TRBV5-6 and TRBJ1-3; D not resolved. CDR1 is SGHDT and CDR2 is YYEEEE in the germline V gene. Trimming took off 5 bases at V and 2 bases at J, with 11 bases between the two ends. This CDR3 contains 14 residues. For the CDR3, the DNA is TGTGCCAGCAGGGGGAGGCGGCCTGGAAACACCATATATTTT. Its translation: CASRGRRPGNTIYF.

This chain uses TRBV4-2 with TRBJ1-6; 7 bases are shared with TRBD1. The V gene's germline CDR1 is LGHNA and CDR2 YNFKEQ. The CDR3 contains 15 residues. V was pared by 0 bases and J by 10 bases, with 6 bases of the junction left unmatched. Here the CDR3 reads CASSQEGGQGSPLHF. CDR3 DNA sequence: TGTGCCAGCAGCCAAGAAGGGGGCCAGGGGTCACCCCTCCACTTT.

The V and J genes are TRBV2 and TRBJ1-1; D remains ambiguous. V was pared by 8 bases and J by 1 base, with 11 bases between. The CDR3 contains 13 residues. Looked up from germline, CDR1 is SNHLY and CDR2 is FYNNEI. The CDR3 DNA reads TGTGCCAGCCTACCCCGGGAGAACACTGAAGCTTTCTTT. This sequence encodes CASLPRENTEAFF. Combining the CDR3 with reference TRBV2 and TRBJ1-1 gives the whole variable domain EPEVTQTPSHQVTQMGQEVILRCVPISNHLYFYWYRQILGQKVEFLVSFYNNEISEKSEIFDDQFSVERPDGSNFTLKIRSTKLEDSAMYFCASLPRENTEAFFGQGTRLTVV.

The genes are TRBV4-1 and TRBJ2-3, with a tentative D call TRBD1 (5 bases). V was clipped by 0 bases and J by 1 base, with 11 bases between them. CDR1 and CDR2 from the germline V gene are MGHRA and YSYEKL. The CDR3 loop spans 16 amino acids. The CDR3 coding sequence is TGCGCCAGCAGCCAAGATGAGGCAGGGCGCACAGATACGCAGTATTTT. It yields the protein CASSQDEAGRTDTQYF.

The chain uses TRBV28 and TRBJ2-5; 10 bases fit TRBD2. This CDR3 contains 17 residues. V lost 2 bases, J lost 4 bases, and 10 bases stayed unmatched. Germline V CDR1 and CDR2: MDHEN, SYDVKM. CDR3 sequence: CASSLGAGGPDRETQYF. The DNA for the CDR3 is TGTGCCAGCAGTTTAGGAGCGGGAGGGCCTGACAGAGAGACCCAGTACTTC.

The V and J genes are TRBV10-2 and TRBJ2-7; TRBD1 matches at 8 bases. J gave up 3 bases and V 3 bases, and 7 bases lay outside the gene matches. This CDR3 spans 15 amino acids. Germline CDR1 reads WSHSY; CDR2 reads SAAADI. The CDR3 region is CASSEAGGVVYEQYF. CDR3 DNA sequence: TGCGCCAGCAGTGAAGCAGGGGGCGTCGTCTACGAGCAGTACTTC.

DNA of the CDR3: TGTGCCAGCAGCCAAGACCGGGGGGGGTACAATGAGCAGTTCTTC. Protein: CASSQDRGGYNEQFF. The rearrangement joins TRBV14 to TRBJ2-1; TRBD2 aligns across 8 bases. CDR3 length: 15 residues. Germline V gene data show CDR1 as SGHDN and CDR2 as FVKESK. The V gene end was trimmed by 0 bases and the J gene end by 4 bases; junction bases not matched to a gene: 2.